This TCR beta chain was recovered during a study of blood T cell repertoires in COVID-19. Looking at the study overall: Sites in the United States, Italy and Spain provided acute and convalescent COVID-19 samples. PBMCs, B-cell-depleted T cells, or T cells provided the cDNA or gDNA that made up the material.

Germline V gene lookup returns CDR1 SGHNT and CDR2 YYREEE (reference sequence). Unmatched junction bases numbered 8, after V lost 6 bases and J lost 4 bases. This CDR3 has 14 amino acids. Original analysis: Nucleated cell number was recorded as an estimate derived from reference gene primer amplification. TCRdb's table, derived via immunoSEQ multiplex PCR, lists solely in-frame clones and lacks some. That table supplies the V and J calls and clone size; D and trimming were determined from the DNA. The data hold approximately 74,000 clones, with around 80% observed a single time. This clone was recorded once.

Sequencing was done on a sample of peripheral blood. This receptor was taken from a woman of 80 years or more with active or convalescent COVID-19. The chain employs TRBV5-4 and TRBJ2-3; the match to TRBD2 covers 7 bases. CDR3 nucleotide sequence: TGTGCCAGCACCATAGCGGGTGGAGCAGATACGCAGTATTTT. Translated, it gives CASTIAGGADTQYF.